The sequence of this T cell receptor beta chain was determined in a study of blood T cell repertoires in COVID-19. Overall study: Whether acute or convalescent, the COVID-19 samples came from the United States, Italy and Spain. Sample material is recorded as cDNA or gDNA derived from T cells, B-cell-depleted T cells, or PBMCs.

The CDR3 is 15 residues long. V was cut by 5 bases and J by 6 bases, with 20 bases left in between. Per germline, CDR1 SGHVS and CDR2 FQNEAQ. Seattle's cohort entered during active infection and was followed longitudinally. As originally analysed: Amplifying reference gene primers gave estimates of nucleated cell counts. The repertoire was sequenced with immunoSEQ multiplex PCR; TCRdb's copy has only in-frame clones and lacks some. V and J calls and clone size are those listed in that table; D and trimming were worked out from the DNA. The sample carries about 210,000 clones, 85% recorded once. The J gene is TRBJ2-7, the V gene TRBV7-8, with D perhaps matching TRBD2 (5 bases). The clonotype was recovered from a man aged 45-65 years with COVID-19, enrolled during active disease. The sample consisted of peripheral blood. The CDR3: CASSRTRFGVGEQYF. The CDR3 nucleotides are TGTGCCAGCAGCCGTACTAGGTTCGGGGTGGGCGAGCAGTACTTC.